This TCR beta chain is from a study of shared clonotypes between healthy human individuals. Study-level points and caveats: With few donors, the genetic and exposure-history diversity represented was limited. A reduction in generation probabilities was seen for non-shared clonotypes relative to those shared by all four donors.

It was into CD45RA+ naive and CD45RA-negative memory subsets that the CD4+ cells were split. Sequenced by immunoSEQ multiplex PCR; TCRdb stores in-frame clones only, minus some. The top ten hold roughly 1.2% of the sample, which has over a million clones, approximately 97% seen once. Trimming pared 0 bases from V and 3 bases from J, leaving 10 bases between. CDR3 length: 15 residues. Germline loops: CDR1 SGDLS, CDR2 YYNGEE. With respect to this clone: Its antigen is currently unknown.

This receptor was taken from a man aged 30 to 39 in good health. This sequence joins TRBV9 and TRBJ1-5; the D gene is possibly TRBD1 (6 bases). Sequencing input: naive CD4+ T cells sorted from blood. Subset denoted: CD45RA+ positively selected. The CDR3 is CASSVDGQYNQPQHF. The DNA of the CDR3 is TGTGCCAGCAGCGTAGATGGACAGTACAATCAGCCCCAGCATTTT.